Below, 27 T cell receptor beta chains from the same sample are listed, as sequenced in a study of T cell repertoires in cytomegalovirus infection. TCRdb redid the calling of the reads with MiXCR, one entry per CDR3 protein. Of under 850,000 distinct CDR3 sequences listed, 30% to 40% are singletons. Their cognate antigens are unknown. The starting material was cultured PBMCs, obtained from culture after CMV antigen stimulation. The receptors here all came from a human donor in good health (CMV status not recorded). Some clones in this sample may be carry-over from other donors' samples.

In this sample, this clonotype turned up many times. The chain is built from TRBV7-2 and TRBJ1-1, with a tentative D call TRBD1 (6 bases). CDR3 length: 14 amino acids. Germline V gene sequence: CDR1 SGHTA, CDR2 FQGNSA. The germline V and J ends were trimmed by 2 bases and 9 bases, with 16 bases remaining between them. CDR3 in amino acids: CASSLSVDRPKAFF. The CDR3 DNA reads TGTGCCAGCAGCTTATCGGTGGACAGACCCAAAGCTTTCTTT. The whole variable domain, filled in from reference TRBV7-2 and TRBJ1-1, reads GAGVSQSPSNKVTEKGKDVELRCDPISGHTALYWYRQSLGQGLEFLIYFQGNSAPDKSGLPSDRFSAERTGGSVSTLTIQRTQQEDSAVYLCASSLSVDRPKAFFGQGTRLTVV.

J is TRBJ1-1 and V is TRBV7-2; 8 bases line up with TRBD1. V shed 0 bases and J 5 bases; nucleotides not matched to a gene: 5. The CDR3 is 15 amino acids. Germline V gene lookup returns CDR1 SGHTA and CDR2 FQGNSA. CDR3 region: CASSLAWTGKTEAFF. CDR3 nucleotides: TGTGCCAGCAGCTTAGCTTGGACAGGGAAGACTGAAGCTTTCTTT.

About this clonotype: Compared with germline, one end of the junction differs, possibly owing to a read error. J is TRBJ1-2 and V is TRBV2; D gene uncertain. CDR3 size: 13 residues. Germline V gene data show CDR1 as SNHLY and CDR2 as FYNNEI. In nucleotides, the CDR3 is TGTGCCAGCAGGGAAGGTTTAAACTATGGCTACACCTTC. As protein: CASREGLNYGYTF.

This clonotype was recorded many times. CDR3 loop: CASSPKASGNTIYF. CDR3 in DNA: TGTGCCAGCAGCCCCAAAGCTTCTGGAAACACCATATATTTT. This sequence joins TRBV7-6 and TRBJ1-3; D is uncertain. CDR1 SGHVS and CDR2 FNYEAQ come from the germline V gene. V dropped 5 bases and J dropped 1 base, with 9 bases sitting between them. The CDR3 covers 14 residues.

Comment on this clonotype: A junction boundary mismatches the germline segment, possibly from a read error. The DNA for the CDR3 is TGTGCCAGCAGCTCCCCTGGGGAAGAGACCCAGTACTTC. Translated: CASSSPGEETQYF. The J gene is TRBJ2-5, the V gene TRBV5-3; unclear D gene. TRBV5-3 is an open reading frame whose function is uncertain. The CDR3 has 13 residues.

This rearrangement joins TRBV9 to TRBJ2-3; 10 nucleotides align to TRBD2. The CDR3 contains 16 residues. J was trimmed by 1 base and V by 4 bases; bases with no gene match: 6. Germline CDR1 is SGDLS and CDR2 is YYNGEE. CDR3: CASSPGTSVGTDTQYF. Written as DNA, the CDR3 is TGTGCCAGCAGCCCAGGGACTAGCGTGGGCACAGATACGCAGTATTTT.

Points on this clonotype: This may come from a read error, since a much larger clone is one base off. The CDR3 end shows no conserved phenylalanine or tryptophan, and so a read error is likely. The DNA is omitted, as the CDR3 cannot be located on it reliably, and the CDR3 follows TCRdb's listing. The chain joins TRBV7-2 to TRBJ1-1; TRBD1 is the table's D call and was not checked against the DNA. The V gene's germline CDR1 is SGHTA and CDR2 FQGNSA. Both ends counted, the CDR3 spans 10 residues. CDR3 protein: CASSPLGPFL.

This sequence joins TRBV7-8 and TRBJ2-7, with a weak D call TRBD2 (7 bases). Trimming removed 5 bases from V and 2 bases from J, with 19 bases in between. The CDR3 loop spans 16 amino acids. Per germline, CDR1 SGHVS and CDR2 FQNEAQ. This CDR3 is CASSERGGASTYEQYF. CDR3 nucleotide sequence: TGTGCCAGCAGCGAAAGGGGGGGGGCGAGTACCTACGAGCAGTACTTC.

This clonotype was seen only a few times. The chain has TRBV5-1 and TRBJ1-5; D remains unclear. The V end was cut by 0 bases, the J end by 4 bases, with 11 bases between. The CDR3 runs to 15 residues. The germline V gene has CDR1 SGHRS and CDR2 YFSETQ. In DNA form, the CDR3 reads TGCGCCAGCAGCTTGGGAGGCGGCGCGAATCAGCCCCAGCATTTT. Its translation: CASSLGGGANQPQHF.

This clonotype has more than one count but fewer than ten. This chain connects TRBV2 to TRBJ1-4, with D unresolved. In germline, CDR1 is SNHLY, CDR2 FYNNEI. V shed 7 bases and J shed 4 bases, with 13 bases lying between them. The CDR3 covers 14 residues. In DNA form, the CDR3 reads TGTGCCAGCACCCAGGATAGGATTAATGAAAAACTGTTTTTT. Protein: CASTQDRINEKLFF.

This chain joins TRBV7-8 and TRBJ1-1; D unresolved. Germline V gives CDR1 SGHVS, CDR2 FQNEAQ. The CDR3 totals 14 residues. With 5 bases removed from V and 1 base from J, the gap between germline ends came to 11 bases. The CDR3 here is CASSPHGENTEAFF. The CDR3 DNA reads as TGTGCCAGCAGCCCCCACGGGGAGAACACTGAAGCTTTCTTT.

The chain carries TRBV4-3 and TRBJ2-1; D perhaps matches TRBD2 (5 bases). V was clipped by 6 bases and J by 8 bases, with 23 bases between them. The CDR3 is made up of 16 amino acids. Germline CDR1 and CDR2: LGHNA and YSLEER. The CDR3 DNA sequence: TGCGCCAGCAGACAAACTTTCCGGGAAGGGATAGATGAGCAGTTCTTC. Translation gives CASRQTFREGIDEQFF.

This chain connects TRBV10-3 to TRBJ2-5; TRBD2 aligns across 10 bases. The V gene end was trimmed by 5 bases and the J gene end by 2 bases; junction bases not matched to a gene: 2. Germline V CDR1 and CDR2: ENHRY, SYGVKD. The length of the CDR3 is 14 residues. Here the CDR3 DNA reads TGTGCCATCAGTCTAGCGGGAGCACAAGAGACCCAGTACTTC. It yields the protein CAISLAGAQETQYF.

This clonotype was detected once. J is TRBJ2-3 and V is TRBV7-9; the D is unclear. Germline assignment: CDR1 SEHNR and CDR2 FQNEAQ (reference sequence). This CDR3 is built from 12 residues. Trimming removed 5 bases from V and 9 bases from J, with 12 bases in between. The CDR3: CASSLQRNTQYF. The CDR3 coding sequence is TGTGCCAGCAGCCTTCAGAGGAACACGCAGTATTTT.

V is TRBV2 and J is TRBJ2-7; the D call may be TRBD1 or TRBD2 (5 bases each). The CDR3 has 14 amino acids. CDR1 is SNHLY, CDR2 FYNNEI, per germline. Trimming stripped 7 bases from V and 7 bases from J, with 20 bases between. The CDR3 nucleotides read TGTGCCAGCATAGTTAGGGACGGGGCTCCGGAGCAGTACTTC. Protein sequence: CASIVRDGAPEQYF.

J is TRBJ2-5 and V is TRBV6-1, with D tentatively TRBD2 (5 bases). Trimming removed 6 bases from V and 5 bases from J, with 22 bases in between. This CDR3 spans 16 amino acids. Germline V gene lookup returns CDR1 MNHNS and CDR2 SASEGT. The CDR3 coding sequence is TGTGCCAGCAGCGACCCTAGCAGCCGATTTAGGGAGACCCAGTACTTC. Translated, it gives CASSDPSSRFRETQYF.

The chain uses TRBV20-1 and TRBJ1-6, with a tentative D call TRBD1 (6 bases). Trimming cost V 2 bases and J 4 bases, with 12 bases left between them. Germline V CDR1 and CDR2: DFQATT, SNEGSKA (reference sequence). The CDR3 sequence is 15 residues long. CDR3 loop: CSARKGGTYNSPLHF. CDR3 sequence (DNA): TGCAGTGCTAGAAAGGGGGGGACTTATAATTCACCCCTCCACTTT.

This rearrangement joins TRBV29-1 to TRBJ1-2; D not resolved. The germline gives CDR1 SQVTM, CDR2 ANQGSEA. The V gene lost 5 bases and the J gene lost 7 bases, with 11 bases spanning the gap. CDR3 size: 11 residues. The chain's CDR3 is CSVSGEFGYTF. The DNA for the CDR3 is TGCAGCGTTTCTGGGGAATTTGGCTACACCTTC.

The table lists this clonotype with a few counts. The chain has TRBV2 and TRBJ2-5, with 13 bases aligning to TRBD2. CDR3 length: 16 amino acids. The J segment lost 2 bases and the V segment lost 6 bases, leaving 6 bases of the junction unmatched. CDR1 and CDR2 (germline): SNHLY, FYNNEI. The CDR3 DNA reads TGTGCCAGCAGGCCGGGGACTAGCGGGAAGCAAGAGACCCAGTACTTC. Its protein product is CASRPGTSGKQETQYF.

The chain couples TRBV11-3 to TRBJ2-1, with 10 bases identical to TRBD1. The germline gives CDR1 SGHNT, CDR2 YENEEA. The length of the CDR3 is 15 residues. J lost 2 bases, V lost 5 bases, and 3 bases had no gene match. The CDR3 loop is CASSQGQGTYNEQFF. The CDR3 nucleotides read TGTGCCAGCAGCCAGGGACAGGGGACCTACAATGAGCAGTTCTTC.

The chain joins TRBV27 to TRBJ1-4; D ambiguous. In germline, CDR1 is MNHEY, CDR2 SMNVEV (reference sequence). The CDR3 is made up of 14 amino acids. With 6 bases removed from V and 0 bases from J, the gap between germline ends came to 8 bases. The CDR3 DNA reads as TGTGCCAGCAGCAAAGTGGCAACTAATGAAAAACTGTTTTTT. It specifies CASSKVATNEKLFF. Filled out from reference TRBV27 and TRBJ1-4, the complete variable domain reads EAQVTQNPRYLITVTGKKLTVTCSQNMNHEYMSWYRQDPGLGLRQIYYSMNVEVTDKGDVPEGYKVSRKEKRNFPLILESPSPNQTSLYFCASSKVATNEKLFFGSGTQLSVL.

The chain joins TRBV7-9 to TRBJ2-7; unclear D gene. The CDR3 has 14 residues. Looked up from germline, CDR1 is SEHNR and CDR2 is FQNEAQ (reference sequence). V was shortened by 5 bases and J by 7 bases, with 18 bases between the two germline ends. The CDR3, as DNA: TGTGCCAGCAGCCCGAGCCCCCTCCATGGGGAGCAGTACTTC. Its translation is CASSPSPLHGEQYF.

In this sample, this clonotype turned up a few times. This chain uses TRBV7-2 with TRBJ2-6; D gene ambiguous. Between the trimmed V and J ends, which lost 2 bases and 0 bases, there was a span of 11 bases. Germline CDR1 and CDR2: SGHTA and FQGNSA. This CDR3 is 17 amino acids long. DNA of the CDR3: TGTGCCAGCAGCTTACGAATTGCAGGCTCTGGGGCCAACGTCCTGACTTTC. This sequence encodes CASSLRIAGSGANVLTF. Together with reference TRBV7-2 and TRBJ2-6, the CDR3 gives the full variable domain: GAGVSQSPSNKVTEKGKDVELRCDPISGHTALYWYRQSLGQGLEFLIYFQGNSAPDKSGLPSDRFSAERTGGSVSTLTIQRTQQEDSAVYLCASSLRIAGSGANVLTFGAGSRLTVL.

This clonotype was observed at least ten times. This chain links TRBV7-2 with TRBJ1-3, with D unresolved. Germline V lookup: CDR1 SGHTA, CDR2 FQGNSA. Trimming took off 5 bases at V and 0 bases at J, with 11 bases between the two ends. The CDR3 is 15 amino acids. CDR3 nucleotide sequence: TGTGCCAGCAGCCCGTTCAGGCTCTCTGGAAACACCATATATTTT. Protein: CASSPFRLSGNTIYF.

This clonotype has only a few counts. The CDR3 DNA sequence: TGCGCCAGCAGCCTTACGACGGGAAACTACGAGCAGTACTTC. Translating gives CASSLTTGNYEQYF. The chain combines TRBV4-1 with TRBJ2-7; D is possibly TRBD2 (5 bases). CDR3 size: 14 residues. V was shortened by 4 bases and J by 3 bases, with 13 bases between the two germline ends. In germline, CDR1 is MGHRA, CDR2 YSYEKL.

The CDR3 loop reads CASSQVRDGAEAFF. DNA for the CDR3: TGCGCCAGCAGCCAAGTCCGGGATGGCGCTGAAGCTTTCTTT. The chain couples TRBV4-3 to TRBJ1-1; D remains unclear. The CDR3 has 14 amino acids. Looked up from germline, CDR1 is LGHNA and CDR2 is YSLEER. With 1 base removed from V and 6 bases from J, the gap between germline ends came to 12 bases.

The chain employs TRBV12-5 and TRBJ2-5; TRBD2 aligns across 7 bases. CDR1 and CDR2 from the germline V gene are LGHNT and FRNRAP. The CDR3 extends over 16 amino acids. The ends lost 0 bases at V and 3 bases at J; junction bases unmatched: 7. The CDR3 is CASGLVGLADEETQYF. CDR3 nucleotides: TGTGCTAGTGGTTTGGTAGGTCTAGCGGACGAAGAGACCCAGTACTTC.